Included here is one TCR beta chain sequence, with context. The antigen is unknown. CDR3 length equals 16 residues. Libraries were prepared by immunoSEQ multiplex PCR; TCRdb keeps only in-frame clonotypes and omits some of them. Among 3,100 or so clones listed, under 90% were seen once. Time point noted: proximal margin of the surgical specimen (macroscopically non-inflamed). Included were adult ileal or ileocolonic Crohn's patients indicated for ileocolonic resection. These data come from a study of T cell repertoires in ileal Crohn's disease. Study context: MI samples are biopsies from the surgical specimen's proximal margin. Study-wide points: Endoscopic recurrence occurred in every patient whose clonality exceeded 26.8%. Compared with CD4 T cells, sorted CD8 cells carried more expanded clones.

This chain links TRBV12-2 with TRBJ2-7; the table calls TRBD2, which could not be checked here. TRBV12-2 is designated a pseudogene. The specimen sequenced was ileal tissue. The sequence derives from an adult with Crohn's disease. This chain's CDR3 is CASRWSGEPWWYEQYF. The CDR3 DNA follows: TGTGCAAGTCGCTGGTCCGGGGAGCCGTGGTGGTACGAGCAGTACTTC.